This T cell receptor (beta chain) came from a study of T cells after yellow fever vaccination. Study context: SMART-Seq v4 Ultra Low Input prepared libraries from low-cell fractions. Findings and caveats of the study: By day 5 rather than day 15, the secondary response had peaked, though it was weaker. Subsequent to the booster, the majority of primary-vaccination clones reappeared (approximately 95% CD4, 88% CD8).

Template-switching 5'RACE yielded the TCR cDNA; a universal primer site and UMIs were added in the process. TCRdb independently ran MiXCR on the 5' RACE reads; one entry per CDR3 protein. The repertoire includes around 350,000 distinct CDR3 sequences, 6.2% of them detected once, and approximately 16% sits in the top ten. Many counts were recorded for this clonotype. Its matching antigen is unknown. V lost 3 bases, J lost 1 base, and 10 bases lay in between. Germline CDR1 reads SGHTA; CDR2 reads FQGTGA. This CDR3 region has 15 residues. V gene TRBV7-3 combines with J gene TRBJ2-1; D remains unclear. The sequences come from PBMCs, collected 5 days after the yellow fever booster vaccination. This TCR came from a man younger than 40 who received the YFV17D yellow fever vaccine. The CDR3 sequence: CASSFGYSSYNEQFF. The CDR3 DNA reads as TGTGCCAGCAGCTTTGGCTACAGTTCCTACAATGAGCAGTTCTTC.